This T cell receptor (beta chain) was profiled in a study of CDR3 diversity in severe acne. MiXCR, run by TCRdb on the PCR reads, gives a single entry per CDR3 protein. The data contain about 98,000 distinct CDR3 sequences, around 53% of them seen just once; the ten biggest clones take up 9.5% to 15%. V was trimmed by 1 base and J by 2 bases, leaving 12 bases between them. The CDR3 length is 15 residues. Germline CDR1 is SGHVS and CDR2 is FNYEAQ. Specimen: blood. This sequence originates from a male donor with acne. This chain links TRBV7-6 with TRBJ2-7, with a weak D call TRBD1 (5 bases). CDR3 amino acids: CASSLVQDSTYEQYF. The CDR3 coding sequence is TGTGCCAGCAGCTTAGTCCAAGACAGCACCTACGAGCAGTACTTC.